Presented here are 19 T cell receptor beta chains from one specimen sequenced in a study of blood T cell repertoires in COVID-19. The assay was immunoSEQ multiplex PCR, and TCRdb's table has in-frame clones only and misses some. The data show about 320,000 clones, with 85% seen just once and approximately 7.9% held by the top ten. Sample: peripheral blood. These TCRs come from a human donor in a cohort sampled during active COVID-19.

The CDR3 region is CAWSVQATGAEQYF. The CDR3 DNA sequence: TGTGCCTGGAGTGTTCAGGCGACTGGGGCCGAGCAGTACTTC. This rearrangement joins TRBV30 to TRBJ2-7; D perhaps matches TRBD1 (5 bases). The germline gives CDR1 GTSNPN, CDR2 SVGIG (reference sequence). The V end was cut by 0 bases, the J end by 6 bases, with 15 bases between. CDR3 length: 14 amino acids.

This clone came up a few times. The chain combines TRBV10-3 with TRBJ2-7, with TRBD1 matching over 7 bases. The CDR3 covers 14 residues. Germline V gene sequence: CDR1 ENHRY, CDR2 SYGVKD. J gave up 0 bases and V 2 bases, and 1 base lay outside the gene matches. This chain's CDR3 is CAISEGQVSYEQYF. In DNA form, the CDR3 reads TGTGCCATCAGTGAGGGACAGGTCTCCTACGAGCAGTACTTC.

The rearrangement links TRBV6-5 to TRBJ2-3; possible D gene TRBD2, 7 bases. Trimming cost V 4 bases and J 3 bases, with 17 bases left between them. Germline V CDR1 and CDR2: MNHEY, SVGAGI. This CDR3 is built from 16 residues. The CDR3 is CASSWQTGGPTDTQYF. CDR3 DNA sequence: TGTGCCAGCAGTTGGCAGACGGGGGGCCCGACAGATACGCAGTATTTT.

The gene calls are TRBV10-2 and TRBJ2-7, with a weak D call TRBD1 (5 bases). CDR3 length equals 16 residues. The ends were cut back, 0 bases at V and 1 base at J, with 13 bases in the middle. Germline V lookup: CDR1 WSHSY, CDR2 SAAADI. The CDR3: CASSESTGQLSYEQYF. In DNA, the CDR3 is TGCGCCAGCAGTGAGTCAACCGGACAACTATCCTACGAGCAGTACTTC.

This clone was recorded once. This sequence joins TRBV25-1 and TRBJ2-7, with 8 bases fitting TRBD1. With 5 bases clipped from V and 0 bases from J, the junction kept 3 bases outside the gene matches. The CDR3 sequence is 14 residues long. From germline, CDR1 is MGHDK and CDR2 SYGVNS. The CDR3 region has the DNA TGTGCCAGCAGTTGGGACAGGAGCTCCTACGAGCAGTACTTC. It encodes CASSWDRSSYEQYF.

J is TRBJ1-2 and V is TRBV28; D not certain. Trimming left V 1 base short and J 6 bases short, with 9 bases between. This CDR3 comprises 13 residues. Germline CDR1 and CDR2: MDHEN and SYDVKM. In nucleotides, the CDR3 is TGTGCCAGCAGTTTATTTGCCGGAGATGGCTACACCTTC. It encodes CASSLFAGDGYTF.

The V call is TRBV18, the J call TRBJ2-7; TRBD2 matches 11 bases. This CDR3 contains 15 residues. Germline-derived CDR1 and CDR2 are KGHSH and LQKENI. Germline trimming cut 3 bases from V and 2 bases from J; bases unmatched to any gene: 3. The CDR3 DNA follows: TGTGCCAGCTCACCCCGACTAGCGGGACCCTACGAGCAGTACTTC. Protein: CASSPRLAGPYEQYF.

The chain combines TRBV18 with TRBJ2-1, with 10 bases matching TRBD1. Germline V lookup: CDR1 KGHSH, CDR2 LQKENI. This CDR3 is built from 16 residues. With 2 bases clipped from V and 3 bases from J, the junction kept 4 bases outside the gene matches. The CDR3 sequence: CASSPGTGDYYNEQFF. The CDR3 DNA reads TGTGCCAGCTCACCAGGGACAGGGGACTACTACAATGAGCAGTTCTTC. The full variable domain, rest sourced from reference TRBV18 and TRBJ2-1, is NAGVMQNPRHLVRRRGQEARLRCSPMKGHSHVYWYRQLPEEGLKFMVYLQKENIIDESGMPKERFSAEFPKEGPSILRIQQVVRGDSAAYFCASSPGTGDYYNEQFFGPGTRLTVL.

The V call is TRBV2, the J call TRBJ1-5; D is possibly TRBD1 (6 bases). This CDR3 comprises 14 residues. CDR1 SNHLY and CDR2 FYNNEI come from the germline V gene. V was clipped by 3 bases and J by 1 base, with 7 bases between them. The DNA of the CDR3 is TGTGCCAGCAGTGACCAGGGGAGCAATCAGCCCCAGCATTTT. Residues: CASSDQGSNQPQHF.

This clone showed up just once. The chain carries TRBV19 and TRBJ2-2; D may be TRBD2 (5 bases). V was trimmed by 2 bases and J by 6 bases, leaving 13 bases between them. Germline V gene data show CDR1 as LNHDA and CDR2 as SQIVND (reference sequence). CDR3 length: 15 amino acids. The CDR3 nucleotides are TGTGCCAGTAGTATAACCGGGATGGGTTCCGGGGAGCTGTTTTTT. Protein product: CASSITGMGSGELFF.

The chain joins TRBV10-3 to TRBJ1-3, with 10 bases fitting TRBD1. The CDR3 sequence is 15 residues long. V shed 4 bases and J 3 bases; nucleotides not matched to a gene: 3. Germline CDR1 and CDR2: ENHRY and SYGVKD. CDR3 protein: CAISVGDRGGNTIYF. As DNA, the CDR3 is TGTGCCATCAGTGTTGGGGACAGGGGTGGAAACACCATATATTTT.

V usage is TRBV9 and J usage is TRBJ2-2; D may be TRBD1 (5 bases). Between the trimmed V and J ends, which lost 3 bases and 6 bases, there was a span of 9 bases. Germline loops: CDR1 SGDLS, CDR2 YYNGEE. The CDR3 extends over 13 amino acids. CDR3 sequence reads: CASSAQGPGELFF. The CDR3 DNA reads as TGTGCCAGCAGCGCTCAGGGTCCCGGGGAGCTGTTTTTT.

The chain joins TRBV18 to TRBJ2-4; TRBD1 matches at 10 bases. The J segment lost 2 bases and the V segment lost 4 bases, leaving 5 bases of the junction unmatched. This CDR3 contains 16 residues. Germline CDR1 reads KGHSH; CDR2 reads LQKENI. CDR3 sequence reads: CASSQGQGYTKNIQYF. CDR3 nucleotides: TGTGCCAGCTCACAGGGACAGGGGTATACCAAAAACATTCAGTACTTC.

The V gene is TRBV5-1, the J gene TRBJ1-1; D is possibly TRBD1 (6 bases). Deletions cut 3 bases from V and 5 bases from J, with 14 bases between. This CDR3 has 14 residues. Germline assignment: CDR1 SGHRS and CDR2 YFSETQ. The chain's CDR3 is CASSSDRGETEAFF. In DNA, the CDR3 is TGCGCCAGCAGCTCGGACAGAGGAGAGACTGAAGCTTTCTTT.

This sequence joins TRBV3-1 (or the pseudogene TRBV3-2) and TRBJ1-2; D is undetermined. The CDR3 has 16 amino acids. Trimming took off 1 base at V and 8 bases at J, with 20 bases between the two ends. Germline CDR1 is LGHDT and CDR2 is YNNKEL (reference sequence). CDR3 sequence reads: CASSQGQATAGRGYTF. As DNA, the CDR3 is TGTGCCAGCAGCCAAGGGCAGGCGACGGCCGGCCGGGGCTACACCTTC.

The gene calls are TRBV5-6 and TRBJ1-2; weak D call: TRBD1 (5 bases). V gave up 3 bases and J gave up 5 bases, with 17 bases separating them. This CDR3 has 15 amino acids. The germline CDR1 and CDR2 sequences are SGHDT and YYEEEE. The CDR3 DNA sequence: TGTGCCAGCAGCTATACGGGGGGTAGAGGTTATGGCTACACCTTC. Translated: CASSYTGGRGYGYTF.

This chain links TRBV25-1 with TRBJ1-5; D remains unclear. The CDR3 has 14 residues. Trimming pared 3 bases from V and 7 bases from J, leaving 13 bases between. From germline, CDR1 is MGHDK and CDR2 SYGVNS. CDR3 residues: CASSDNVMSQPQHF. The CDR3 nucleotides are TGTGCCAGCAGTGACAACGTGATGAGCCAGCCCCAGCATTTT.

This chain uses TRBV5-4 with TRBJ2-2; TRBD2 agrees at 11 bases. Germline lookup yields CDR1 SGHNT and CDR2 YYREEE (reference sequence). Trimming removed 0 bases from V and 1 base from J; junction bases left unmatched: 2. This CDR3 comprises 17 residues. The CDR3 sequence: CASSLALAGGNTGELFF. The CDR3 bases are TGTGCCAGCAGCTTGGCCCTAGCGGGGGGGAACACCGGGGAGCTGTTTTTT.

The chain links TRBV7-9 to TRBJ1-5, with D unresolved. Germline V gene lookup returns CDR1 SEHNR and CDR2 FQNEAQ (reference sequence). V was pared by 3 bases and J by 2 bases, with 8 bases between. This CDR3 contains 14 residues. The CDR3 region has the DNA TGTGCCAGCAGCTTGAAGGGAGGCAATCAGCCCCAGCATTTT. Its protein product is CASSLKGGNQPQHF.